This T cell receptor (beta chain) was profiled in a study of beta chain features in type 1 diabetes. Overall study: The patients were much like the healthy donors in age, gender and cell yields. All samples yielded 107,917,701 examined sorted cells.

This CDR3 spans 13 amino acids. CDR1 is SGHRS, CDR2 YFSETQ, per germline. The ends were cut back, 1 base at V and 7 bases at J, with 11 bases in the middle. The study, taken as a whole, reports: Researchers report that Type 1 diabetes patients had moderately but significantly shorter TCRB CDR3s across all four CD4+ subsets. For patients, the naive, central memory and Treg TCRB repertoires appeared more alike than for healthy donors.

CD45RO/CCR7/CD25/CD127/CD95/CD27 sorting isolated CD4+ naive, central memory, regulatory and stem cell-like memory cells. This clone came up a few times. The antigen remains undetermined. Expressed TCRB transcripts got sequenced, as all isolated RNA was reverse transcribed. Method: immunoSEQ multiplex PCR; TCRdb's copy keeps in-frame clones and lacks some. Of fewer than 110,000 clones in the sample, over 25% were seen once. Source material: central memory CD4+ T cells from blood. This clonotype originated in a woman under 30 with type 1 diabetes. This chain uses TRBV5-1 with TRBJ2-5; possibly TRBD1 for D (6 bases). CDR3 sequence reads: CASSLQGKGTQYF. Here the CDR3 DNA reads TGCGCCAGCAGCTTGCAGGGGAAGGGGACCCAGTACTTC.